This T cell receptor beta chain was sequenced for a study of regulatory T cells in long-lasting Graves disease. Time point denoted: persistent/refractory GD, antithyroid drugs over 5 years with positive TRAb. Researchers made the TCR library from RNA that was extracted from PBMCs. In each case, Graves' disease was diagnosed per American Thyroid Association guidelines. Combining iRepertoire HTBI primers with Arm-PCR of CDR3 regions, the authors built TCR beta libraries. Each CDR3 protein is one row after TCRdb ran MiXCR on the multiplex PCR reads. This table holds approximately 400,000 distinct CDR3 sequences, 20% to 25% found once. The germline V gene has CDR1 MDHEN and CDR2 SYDVKM. The CDR3 has 14 residues. V gave up 5 bases and J gave up 3 bases, with 11 bases separating them.

The source material was peripheral blood mononuclear cells (PBMCs), sampled when the disease was refractory, from a patient treated with antithyroid drugs. V usage is TRBV28 and J usage is TRBJ2-1; the D is unclear. The clonotype was recovered from a female donor with Graves disease. The CDR3 DNA reads TGTGCCAGCAGTACGGCCCCGGTCTACAATGAGCAGTTCTTC. Residues: CASSTAPVYNEQFF.